This record looks at one T cell receptor beta chain sequence and its context. Its antigen is as yet unknown. The source of the sample is a study of Tregs in tolerant kidney transplant recipients. Study-level results: Biological reproducibility was not directly addressed in this study.

Thawed PBMCs were FACS-sorted into unstimulated CD4+CD25+CD127- regulatory T cells, CD4+CD25- non-regulatory cells, CD4 and CD8 cells. Method: immunoSEQ multiplex PCR; TCRdb's copy keeps in-frame clones and lacks some. The data contain 100,000 to 150,000 clones, roughly 92% of them seen just once; the ten biggest clones take up approximately 0.6%. The clonotype originates from a human donor in good health. The sequenced material came from CD4+ T cells from blood.

The chain's CDR3 is CASSSSLSISYEQYF. The CDR3 DNA reads as TGTGCCAGCAGCTCCTCCCTGTCCATTTCCTACGAGCAGTACTTC. This rearrangement joins TRBV5-5 to TRBJ2-7; D is unresolved. V dropped 3 bases and J dropped 1 base, with 14 bases sitting between them. Germline V gene sequence: CDR1 SGHKS, CDR2 YYEKEE (reference sequence). The CDR3 spans 15 residues.